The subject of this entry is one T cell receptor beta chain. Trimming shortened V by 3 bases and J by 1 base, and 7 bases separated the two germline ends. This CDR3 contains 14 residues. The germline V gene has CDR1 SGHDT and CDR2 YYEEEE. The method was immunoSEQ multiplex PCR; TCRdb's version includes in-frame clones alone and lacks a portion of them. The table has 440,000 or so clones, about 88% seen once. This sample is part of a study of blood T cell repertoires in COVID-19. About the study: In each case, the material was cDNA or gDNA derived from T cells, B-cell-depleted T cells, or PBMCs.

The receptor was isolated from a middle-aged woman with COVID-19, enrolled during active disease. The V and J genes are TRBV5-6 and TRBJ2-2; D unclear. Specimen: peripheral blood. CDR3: CASSSFVNTGELFF. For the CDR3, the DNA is TGTGCCAGCAGCTCTTTCGTGAACACCGGGGAGCTGTTTTTT.